The sequence of this T cell receptor (beta chain) was determined in a study of PD-L1 blockade in urothelial cancer. Study-level information: Across blood samples, T cells had a median count of around 140,000. Whole-study findings and limits: Better survival was forecast by a pretreatment blood TCR clonality below the median.

Some clones are missing from TCRdb's copy, which holds only in-frame ones; the method was immunoSEQ multiplex PCR. This sample yields about 51,000 clones, of which about 86% are seen a single time; 16% belongs to the top ten. Worth noting for this clone: Its antigen is not identified.

The TCR comes from a man aged 55-75 years with urothelial cancer. The input for sequencing was PBMCs, taken around atezolizumab (anti-PD-L1) treatment.

CDR3 in amino acids: CASSQLTGPYVQETQYF. The DNA for the CDR3 is TGCGCCAGCAGCCAGCTGACAGGGCCTTATGTCCAAGAGACCCAGTACTTC. This rearrangement joins TRBV4-1 to TRBJ2-5; 7 bases align to TRBD1. This CDR3 comprises 17 residues. J was trimmed by 1 base and V by 3 bases; bases with no gene match: 11. CDR1 MGHRA and CDR2 YSYEKL come from the germline V gene.